This entry lists 20 T cell receptor beta chains sequenced from one sample in a study of tumor-infiltrating lymphocytes in primary liver carcinoma. Blood RNA originated from unsorted whole blood, with germline DNA additionally extracted. Reverse transcription of about 500 ng total RNA with a constant-region primer produced TCR beta cDNA. Slightly modified ARM-PCR with three nested multiplex PCR rounds yielded TCR beta libraries. Primers for the first two PCR rounds were TRBV1-TRBV30 forward primers and a C-beta reverse primer (roughly 10 cycles per round). TCRdb re-called the multiplex PCR reads through MiXCR, storing one row per CDR3 protein. The sample holds fewer than 350,000 distinct CDR3 sequences, 65% seen once. Sequenced material: peripheral blood. All receptors come from a man aged 35-49 years with primary liver carcinoma and hepatitis B virus infection.

This chain uses TRBV15 with TRBJ2-3; TRBD2 agrees at 8 bases. The CDR3 loop spans 15 amino acids. V trimming: 1 base; J trimming: 5 bases; junction bases outside the gene matches: 5. Per germline, CDR1 LNHNV and CDR2 YYDKDF (reference sequence). The CDR3 DNA is TGTGCCACCAGCAGAGCTAGCGGGCGGAGAGATACGCAGTATTTT. It translates to CATSRASGRRDTQYF.

Only a few counts were recorded for this clonotype. One base away lies a much larger clone, so this may be a sequencing read error. The chain combines TRBV6-2 or TRBV6-3 with TRBJ2-7, with TRBD1 matching over 7 bases. This CDR3 has 15 residues. The germline V gene has CDR1 MNHEY and CDR2 SVGEGT. CDR3 nucleotide sequence: TGTGCCAGCAGTTACGGCGACAGGGTCTCCTACGAGCGGTACTTC. This translates into CASSYGDRVSYERYF.

The table lists this clonotype with a few counts. V and J are TRBV6-2 or TRBV6-3 and TRBJ2-7, with D tentatively TRBD2 (5 bases). CDR1 is MNHEY, CDR2 SVGEGT, per germline. CDR3 length: 19 amino acids. V was pared by 2 bases and J by 0 bases, with 23 bases between. The DNA of the CDR3 is TGTGCCAGCAGTTACGTTAGTCCGGACTTTAACAGTAGCTCCTACGAGCAGTACTTC. It yields the protein CASSYVSPDFNSSSYEQYF.

This clonotype was counted a few times. The CDR3 sequence: CASSYSSDSSTQFF. The CDR3 coding sequence is TGTGCCAGCAGTTACTCGAGCGACTCCTCTACTCAGTTCTTC. The chain has TRBV6-6 and TRBJ2-1; the D is unclear. The V gene's germline CDR1 is MNHNY and CDR2 SVGAGI (reference sequence). V gave up 0 bases and J gave up 13 bases, with 16 bases separating them. The CDR3 has 14 amino acids.

Many counts were recorded for this clonotype. The chain uses TRBV12-3 or TRBV12-4 and TRBJ2-5; tentatively, D is TRBD2 (5 bases). The ends were cut back, 6 bases at V and 5 bases at J, with 10 bases in the middle. The CDR3 loop spans 12 amino acids. The DNA for the CDR3 is TGTGCCAGCAGCCCGAGAGGGGAGACCCAGTACTTC. Translated, it gives CASSPRGETQYF.

This clonotype was seen more than once but under ten times. This chain uses TRBV5-1 with TRBJ1-2; D is perhaps TRBD1 (6 bases). V lost 1 base and J lost 7, with 17 bases in between. The CDR3 runs to 15 residues. CDR1 and CDR2 from the germline V gene are SGHRS and YFSETQ. In nucleotides, the CDR3 is TGCGCCAGCAGCTTGATTCAGGGGTCGGAAGGTGGCTACACCTTC. It is translated as CASSLIQGSEGGYTF.

Worth noting for this clonotype: This sequence may be a read error, since a much larger clone differs from it by one base. This chain uses TRBV6-1 with TRBJ2-1; 8 nucleotides align to TRBD2. J lost 4 bases, V lost 7 bases, and 9 bases had no gene match. CDR1 is MNHNS and CDR2 is SASEGT in the germline V gene. This CDR3 is 15 amino acids long. DNA of the CDR3: TGTGCCAGCAATGATGCGGGAGGTTCTTACAATGAGCAGTTCTTC. Protein: CASNDAGGSYNEQFF.

This chain uses TRBV6-1 with TRBJ2-5, with 11 positions matching TRBD1. Germline V gene lookup returns CDR1 MNHNS and CDR2 SASEGT. The J segment lost 7 bases and the V segment lost 10 bases, leaving 17 bases of the junction unmatched. This CDR3 spans 16 amino acids. The CDR3 is CATSRNGQGAGVTQYF. CDR3 sequence (DNA): TGTGCCACCTCCCGGAACGGACAGGGGGCTGGGGTGACCCAGTACTTC.

Details on this clonotype: One junction end does not reproduce the germline sequence, and a read error may be involved. This chain links TRBV11-3 with TRBJ2-1; 7 bases are a match to TRBD2. The CDR3 covers 16 residues. Germline-derived CDR1 and CDR2 are SGHNT and YENEEA. In DNA form, the CDR3 reads TGTGCCAGCGGCTTAGATTGCGGCGGGAGAATTCATGAGCAGTTCTTC. The encoded protein is CASGLDCGGRIHEQFF.

This clonotype was counted a single time. A read error may produce the germline difference seen at one junction end. The chain couples TRBV11-1 to TRBJ2-1; possibly TRBD2 for D (6 bases). CDR1 and CDR2 (germline): SGHAT, FQDESV (reference sequence). This CDR3 comprises 15 residues. The CDR3 DNA reads TGTGCCAGCAGCTCAGGGTTAGCGGACTATAATGAGCGGTTCTTC. Its protein is CASSSGLADYNERFF.

As regards this clonotype: This may be a read error, as it is one base from a much larger clone. The chain has TRBV12-3 or TRBV12-4 and TRBJ2-7; D gene ambiguous. The CDR3 is 11 residues long. CDR3 DNA sequence: TGTGTCAGCAGCTCCCGATACGAGCAGTACTTC. It yields the protein CVSSSRYEQYF.

The chain links TRBV7-9 to TRBJ1-2, with 7 positions matching TRBD1. V shed 6 bases and J 4 bases; nucleotides not matched to a gene: 11. The CDR3 length is 15 residues. Germline V gene lookup returns CDR1 SEHNR and CDR2 FQNEAQ (reference sequence). CDR3 nucleotide sequence: TGTGCCAGCAGTCGAGGACAGGAGGCGATCTATGGCTACACCTTC. Translating it yields CASSRGQEAIYGYTF.

This clonotype has only one observation. Just one base apart from a much larger clone, this may be a read error. The V and J genes are TRBV6-2 or TRBV6-3 and TRBJ2-1, with 8 bases fitting TRBD2. This CDR3 is built from 15 residues. Germline V gives CDR1 MNHEY, CDR2 SVGEGT. V lost 6 bases, J lost 4 bases, and 8 bases stayed unmatched. The CDR3 spells CASRKVAGPYNEQFF. The CDR3 DNA is TGTGCCAGCAGGAAAGTAGCGGGACCGTACAATGAGCAGTTCTTC.

The chain has TRBV28 and TRBJ2-2; D is undetermined. Trimming shortened V by 3 bases and J by 10 bases, and 18 bases separated the two germline ends. Looked up from germline, CDR1 is MDHEN and CDR2 is SYDVKM. The CDR3 has 15 amino acids. This CDR3 reads CASSFSSVVVMELFF. Here the CDR3 DNA reads TGTGCCAGCAGTTTTTCATCAGTGGTTGTGATGGAGCTGTTTTTT.

This clonotype was counted once. Without the conserved terminal phenylalanine or tryptophan, this CDR3 likely stems from a read error. The chain is built from TRBV11-2 and TRBJ2-1, with 7 bases matching TRBD2. The CDR3 is 15 residues long. CDR1 and CDR2 (germline): SGHAT, FQNNGV. With 4 bases clipped from V and 5 bases from J, the junction kept 8 bases outside the gene matches. The CDR3 protein is CASSSRGTNNNEQFI. In DNA, the CDR3 is TGTGCCAGCAGCTCCCGCGGGACTAATAACAATGAGCAGTTCATC.

Details on this clonotype: Just one base apart from a much larger clone, this may be a read error. This is likely a read error, given that the CDR3 carries no conserved phenylalanine or tryptophan at its end. No DNA is shown, since the ends of the CDR3 on it are uncertain; the CDR3 is the one TCRdb lists. V usage is TRBV11-2 and J usage is TRBJ2-1; the DNA was not compared with TRBD1, the D call given in the table. Germline loops: CDR1 SGHAT, CDR2 FQNNGV. The CDR3 comprises 14 residues, both ends counted. CDR3: CASSTMGQNNEKFL.

A single count supports this clonotype. This chain joins TRBV11-3 and TRBJ2-7; tentative D call: TRBD1 (5 bases). The germline CDR1 and CDR2 sequences are SGHNT and YENEEA. The length of the CDR3 is 19 residues. For the CDR3, the DNA is TGTGCCTGCATCATAGAGGTGTATGGTAGGGGAAAGACAGCCTACGAGCAATACGTC. Its protein is CACIIEVYGRGKTAYEQYV.

This clonotype was seen a single time. At one of its ends the junction is not consistent with the germline gene, which may arise from a read error. This chain links TRBV9 with TRBJ2-7, with D possibly matching TRBD1 (6 bases). The CDR3 is 14 residues long. CDR1 is SGDLS and CDR2 is YYNGEE in the germline V gene. CDR3 residues: CASSVGAGIYEQYF. CDR3 DNA: TGTGCCAGCAGCGTGGGGGCAGGGATATACGAACAGTACTTC.

This clonotype appeared many times. The genes are TRBV6-5 and TRBJ2-1, with D hard to call. V lost 0 bases, J lost 8 bases, and 8 bases lay in between. The germline CDR1 and CDR2 sequences are MNHEY and SVGAGI. This CDR3 has 13 amino acids. The CDR3 here is CASSYSLMDEQFF. In DNA, the CDR3 is TGTGCCAGCAGTTACTCCTTGATGGATGAGCAGTTCTTC.

A word on this clonotype: Just one base apart from a much larger clone, this may be a read error. The V and J genes are TRBV6-1 and TRBJ2-7, with 10 nucleotides matching TRBD2. CDR3 length: 15 amino acids. V was pared by 4 bases and J by 6 bases, with 9 bases of the junction left unmatched. Germline CDR1 and CDR2: MNHNS and SASEGT. In DNA form, the CDR3 reads TGTGCCAGCAGTGCCGGACTAGCGGAAGTAGGCGAGCAGTACTTC. Translating it yields CASSAGLAEVGEQYF.